Below are 26 T cell receptor beta chains sequenced from a single sample in a study of T cells after yellow fever vaccination. One entry per CDR3 protein results from TCRdb running MiXCR on the 5' RACE reads. The sample lists about 350,000 distinct CDR3 sequences; 7% to 9% were seen once. The material was PBMCs, obtained approximately 47 days after the first yellow fever vaccination. These receptors were collected from a man younger than 35 who received the YFV17D yellow fever vaccine.

A few counts support this clonotype. The chain is built from TRBV18 and TRBJ2-7; tentatively, D is TRBD1 or TRBD2 (5 bases each). This CDR3 has 14 residues. Trimming took 2 bases from V and 0 from J, leaving 8 bases between them. Germline V gene lookup returns CDR1 KGHSH and CDR2 LQKENI. This chain's CDR3 is CASSPSGSSYEQYV. The CDR3 DNA reads TGTGCCAGCTCACCATCAGGGAGCTCCTACGAGCAGTACGTC.

Only a few counts were recorded for this clonotype. The chain couples TRBV6-2 or TRBV6-3 to TRBJ1-2; maybe TRBD1 (5 bases). Germline loops: CDR1 MNHEY, CDR2 SVGEGT. V dropped 0 bases and J dropped 4 bases, with 18 bases sitting between them. The CDR3 is made up of 17 amino acids. In nucleotides, the CDR3 is TGTGCCAGCAGTTACTCGACAGAAGCCTCATTTCTCTATGGCTACACCTTC. It is translated as CASSYSTEASFLYGYTF.

The chain uses TRBV6-5 and TRBJ1-2; 7 positions match TRBD1. The V gene's germline CDR1 is MNHEY and CDR2 SVGAGI. The CDR3 extends over 14 amino acids. J lost 6 bases, V lost 0 bases, and 4 bases had no gene match. For the CDR3, the DNA is TGTGCCAGCAGTTACTCAACGACAGGGAATGGCTACACCTTC. This translates into CASSYSTTGNGYTF.

This clonotype was observed at least ten times. The chain carries TRBV4-1 and TRBJ1-1, with 7 bases fitting TRBD1. In germline, CDR1 is MGHRA, CDR2 YSYEKL. Losses at the gene ends were 3 bases for V and 0 bases for J; bases not matched to a gene: 22. The CDR3 has 21 amino acids. The CDR3, as DNA: TGCGCCAGCAGCCAGCTATTCCAGAATTTCCGGGACAGCCTTCTGAACACTGAAGCTTTCTTT. Encoded protein: CASSQLFQNFRDSLLNTEAFF.

The sample holds a few counts of this clonotype. V is TRBV11-3 and J is TRBJ2-1; tentatively, D is TRBD2 (5 bases). Per the germline V gene, CDR1 is SGHNT and CDR2 is YENEEA. There are 13 residues in the CDR3. Trimming shortened V by 5 bases and J by 7 bases, and 12 bases separated the two germline ends. The CDR3 here is CASSAEARNEQFF. CDR3 coding DNA: TGTGCCAGCAGCGCGGAGGCGAGGAATGAGCAGTTCTTC.

Many counts were recorded for this clonotype. The chain employs TRBV7-6 and TRBJ2-7; TRBD1 agrees at 8 bases. The CDR3 spans 13 residues. V shed 5 bases, J shed 4 bases, and the junction held 4 bases outside the gene matches. From germline, CDR1 is SGHVS and CDR2 FNYEAQ. CDR3 bases: TGTGCCAGCAGCCCGAGGACAGGGTACGAGCAGTACTTC. Translated: CASSPRTGYEQYF.

This clonotype was seen a few times. The V call is TRBV7-2, the J call TRBJ2-5; unclear D gene. V lost 1 base and J lost 2, with 11 bases in between. The germline V gene has CDR1 SGHTA and CDR2 FQGNSA. This CDR3 has 15 residues. The CDR3 DNA reads TGTGCCAGCAGCTTAGTATCGGCAGCTCAAGAGACCCAGTACTTC. It yields the protein CASSLVSAAQETQYF.

J is TRBJ2-1 and V is TRBV2, with a weak D call TRBD2 (5 bases). The CDR3 consists of 12 residues. The V gene's germline CDR1 is SNHLY and CDR2 FYNNEI. V lost 6 bases to trimming and J lost 7 bases, with 10 bases between them. As DNA, the CDR3 is TGTGCCAGCAGCGAGAGGGTGAATGAGCAGTTCTTC. Amino acid sequence: CASSERVNEQFF.

There are a few counts of this clonotype. This sequence joins TRBV19 and TRBJ1-5; TRBD1 might be the D (5 bases). V was clipped by 5 bases and J by 6 bases, with 14 bases between them. Germline V CDR1 and CDR2: LNHDA, SQIVND (reference sequence). The CDR3 sequence is 14 residues long. The CDR3 protein is CASSYQGAFQPQHF. The CDR3 coding sequence is TGTGCCAGTAGTTACCAGGGAGCGTTTCAGCCCCAGCATTTT.

With respect to this clonotype: A much more abundant neighbour one base away suggests this may be a read error. The genes are TRBV12-3 or TRBV12-4 and TRBJ2-3; no clear D. The CDR3 runs 13 residues. This CDR3 reads CTSSFPPRDTQYF. CDR3 nucleotides: TGTACCAGCAGTTTCCCTCCCCGAGATACGCAGTATTTT.

On this clonotype itself: This may arise from a read error, as a much more abundant clone is one base away. The chain recombines TRBV20-1 with TRBJ2-3; 9 nucleotides match TRBD2. This CDR3 comprises 18 residues. The V gene's germline CDR1 is DFQATT and CDR2 SNEGSKA (reference sequence). The CDR3 reads CSTRGGSGGPTGTDTQYF. As DNA, the CDR3 is TGCAGTACTAGAGGTGGAAGCGGGGGGCCCACGGGGACAGATACGCAGTATTTT.

The rearrangement links TRBV4-3 to TRBJ2-6, with 7 bases that match TRBD1. The CDR3 runs to 17 residues. V lost 3 bases and J lost 4; bases outside the gene matches: 9. Germline-derived CDR1 and CDR2 are LGHNA and YSLEER. As DNA, the CDR3 is TGCGCCAGCAGCCAGAGAGGGGGCCTTTCCGGGGCCAACGTCCTGACTTTC. Translation: CASSQRGGLSGANVLTF.

The sample holds many counts of this clonotype. The chain is built from TRBV9 and TRBJ2-1; TRBD2 aligns across 8 bases. The germline V gene has CDR1 SGDLS and CDR2 YYNGEE. The junction had 13 bases not matched to a gene; V was cut back by 4 bases and J by 4 bases. The CDR3 is 17 amino acids. The DNA for the CDR3 is TGTGCCAGCAGCCCCGGAGGAGTCGGCGGGGGGTACAATGAGCAGTTCTTC. Protein: CASSPGGVGGGYNEQFF.

This sequence joins TRBV11-2 and TRBJ1-1; D not resolved. Germline V gene data show CDR1 as SGHAT and CDR2 as FQNNGV. The CDR3 extends over 15 amino acids. V gave up 0 bases and J gave up 2 bases, with 10 bases separating them. CDR3 amino acids: CASSLDLYSNTEAFF. CDR3 DNA sequence: TGTGCCAGCAGCTTAGATCTATACAGTAACACTGAAGCTTTCTTT.

This sequence joins TRBV20-1 and TRBJ2-3; D is possibly TRBD1 or TRBD2 (7 bases each). V lost 5 bases, J lost 6 bases, and 21 bases lay in between. From germline, CDR1 is DFQATT and CDR2 SNEGSKA (reference sequence). The CDR3 loop spans 15 amino acids. CDR3 protein: CSASEPNRGGDTQYF. The CDR3 DNA is TGCAGTGCTTCAGAGCCGAACAGGGGAGGGGATACGCAGTATTTT.

This clonotype was recorded a few times. This chain joins TRBV6-5 and TRBJ1-6; D may be TRBD1 (5 bases). This CDR3 spans 13 amino acids. Trimming stripped 3 bases from V and 9 bases from J, with 9 bases between. Per germline, CDR1 MNHEY and CDR2 SVGAGI. The CDR3 DNA is TGTGCCAGCAGTTATGGGGCAAGTTCACCCCTCCACTTT. Amino acid sequence: CASSYGASSPLHF.

This clonotype was seen a few times. The chain links TRBV7-2 to TRBJ1-1, with unresolved D. The length of the CDR3 is 13 residues. V dropped 0 bases and J dropped 5 bases, with 7 bases sitting between them. CDR1 and CDR2 from the germline V gene are SGHTA and FQGNSA. The chain's CDR3 is CASSLAKGTEAFF. The CDR3 DNA reads as TGTGCCAGCAGCTTAGCGAAGGGAACTGAAGCTTTCTTT.

In its sample, this clonotype was seen many times. In DNA, the CDR3 is TGCGCCAGCAGCCAAGACAGAGGGAGCGGGGTTACCTACAATGAGCAGTTCTTC. Protein: CASSQDRGSGVTYNEQFF. The chain combines TRBV4-3 with TRBJ2-1; 7 bases line up with TRBD2. This CDR3 comprises 18 residues. Germline CDR1 reads LGHNA; CDR2 reads YSLEER. Unmatched junction bases numbered 10, after V lost 0 bases and J lost 2 bases.

Ten or more counts support this clonotype. The chain has TRBV7-9 and TRBJ1-3, with TRBD1 matching 7 bases. CDR1 is SEHNR and CDR2 is FQNEAQ in the germline V gene (reference sequence). The CDR3 is 14 residues long. V shed 3 bases, J shed 2 bases, and the junction held 1 base outside the gene matches. CDR3: CASSFTGAGNTIYF. The CDR3, as DNA: TGTGCCAGCAGCTTTACAGGGGCTGGAAACACCATATATTTT.

V gene TRBV11-1 combines with J gene TRBJ2-5, with unresolved D. CDR1 is SGHAT, CDR2 FQDESV, per germline (reference sequence). Trimming took off 5 bases at V and 5 bases at J, with 15 bases between the two ends. This CDR3 spans 14 amino acids. This CDR3 reads CASSLGVGDETQYF. Written as DNA, the CDR3 is TGTGCCAGCAGCCTAGGAGTTGGTGATGAGACCCAGTACTTC.

This clonotype was counted only a few times. V gene TRBV18 combines with J gene TRBJ1-1; D perhaps matches TRBD1 (6 bases). V was pared by 0 bases and J by 3 bases, with 8 bases between. The CDR3 contains 14 residues. In germline, CDR1 is KGHSH, CDR2 LQKENI. The CDR3 sequence: CASSPPGGYTEAFF. The CDR3 DNA reads as TGTGCCAGCTCACCACCCGGGGGCTACACTGAAGCTTTCTTT.

This clonotype has just a few counts. This chain links TRBV7-2 with TRBJ2-1; 9 bases fit TRBD1. From germline, CDR1 is SGHTA and CDR2 FQGNSA. V was clipped by 1 base and J by 8 bases; unmatched bases: 9. The CDR3 has 16 residues. The CDR3 DNA follows: TGTGCCAGCAGCTTAGAGCTGGACAGGGGTTTCTATGAGCAGTTCTTC. Translating it yields CASSLELDRGFYEQFF.

This sequence joins TRBV6-6 and TRBJ1-1; no clear D gene. Between the trimmed V and J ends, which lost 10 bases and 1 base, there was a span of 13 bases. This CDR3 has 13 amino acids. Germline CDR1 reads MNHNY; CDR2 reads SVGAGI (reference sequence). The CDR3 bases are TGTGCCACCGGGCCCCCAGGGAACACTGAAGCTTTCTTT. It is translated as CATGPPGNTEAFF.

Many counts were recorded for this clonotype. The chain carries TRBV5-1 and TRBJ2-2; D call uncertain. V lost 4 bases and J 7 bases, leaving 11 bases between the germline ends. Germline CDR1 SGHRS, CDR2 YFSETQ. The CDR3 has 13 residues. CDR3 loop: CASSPGPLGELFF. The CDR3 DNA sequence: TGCGCCAGCAGCCCCGGGCCCCTCGGGGAGCTGTTTTTT.

This chain connects TRBV12-3 or TRBV12-4 to TRBJ2-3; no clear D gene. Trimming removed 3 bases at V and 3 bases at J, with 7 bases between. The CDR3 is 13 amino acids. CDR3 region: CASSFPRTDTQYF. For the CDR3, the DNA is TGTGCCAGCAGTTTCCCCCGGACAGATACGCAGTATTTT.

V is TRBV18 and J is TRBJ2-3; possibly TRBD1 for D (5 bases). V was trimmed by 2 bases and J by 6 bases, leaving 6 bases between them. Germline CDR1 is KGHSH and CDR2 is LQKENI. The CDR3 sequence is 12 residues long. This CDR3 is CASSPNRDTQYF. The CDR3, as DNA: TGTGCCAGCTCACCAAACAGGGATACGCAGTATTTT.